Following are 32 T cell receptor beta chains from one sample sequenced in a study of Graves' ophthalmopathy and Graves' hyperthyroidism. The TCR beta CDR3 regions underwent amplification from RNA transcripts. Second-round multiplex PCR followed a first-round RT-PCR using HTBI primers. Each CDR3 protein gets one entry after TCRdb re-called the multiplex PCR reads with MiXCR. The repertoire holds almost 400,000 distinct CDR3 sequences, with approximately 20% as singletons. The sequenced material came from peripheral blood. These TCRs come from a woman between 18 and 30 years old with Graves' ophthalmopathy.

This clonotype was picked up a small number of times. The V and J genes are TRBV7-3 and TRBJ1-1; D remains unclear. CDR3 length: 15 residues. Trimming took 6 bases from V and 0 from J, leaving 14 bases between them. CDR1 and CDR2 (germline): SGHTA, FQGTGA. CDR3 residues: CASSLETTLNTEAFF. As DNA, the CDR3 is TGTGCCAGCAGTCTTGAGACAACCTTGAACACTGAAGCTTTCTTT.

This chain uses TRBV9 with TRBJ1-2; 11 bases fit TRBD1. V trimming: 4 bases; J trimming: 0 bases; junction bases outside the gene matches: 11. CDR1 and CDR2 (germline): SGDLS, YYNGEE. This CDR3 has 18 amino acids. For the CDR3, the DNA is TGTGCCAGCAGCACCAAACCGGGACAGGGGGACTCTAACTATGGCTACACCTTC. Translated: CASSTKPGQGDSNYGYTF.

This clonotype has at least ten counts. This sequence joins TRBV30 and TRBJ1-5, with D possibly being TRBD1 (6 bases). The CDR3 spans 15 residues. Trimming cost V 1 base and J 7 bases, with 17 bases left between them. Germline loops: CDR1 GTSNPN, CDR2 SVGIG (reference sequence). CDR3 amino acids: CAWSAGQPLNQPQHF. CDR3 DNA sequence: TGTGCCTGGAGTGCAGGACAGCCTTTAAACCAGCCCCAGCATTTT.

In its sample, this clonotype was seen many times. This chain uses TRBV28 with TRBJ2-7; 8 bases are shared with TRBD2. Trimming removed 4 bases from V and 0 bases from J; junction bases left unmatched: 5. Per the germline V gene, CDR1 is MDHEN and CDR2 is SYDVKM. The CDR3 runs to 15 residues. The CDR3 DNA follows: TGTGCCAGCAGTTCCCCGGGAGGGGGCTCCTACGAGCAGTACTTC. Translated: CASSSPGGGSYEQYF. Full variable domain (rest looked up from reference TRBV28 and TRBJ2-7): DVKVTQSSRYLVKRTGEKVFLECVQDMDHENMFWYRQDPGLGLRLIYFSYDVKMKEKGDIPEGYSVSREKKERFSLILESASTNQTSMYLCASSSPGGGSYEQYFGPGTRLTVT.

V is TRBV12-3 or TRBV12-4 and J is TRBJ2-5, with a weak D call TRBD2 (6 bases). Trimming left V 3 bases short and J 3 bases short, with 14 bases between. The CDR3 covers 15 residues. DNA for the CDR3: TGTGCCAGCAGTTTGGGTTTGGGAGGCAAAGAGACCCAGTACTTC. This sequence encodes CASSLGLGGKETQYF.

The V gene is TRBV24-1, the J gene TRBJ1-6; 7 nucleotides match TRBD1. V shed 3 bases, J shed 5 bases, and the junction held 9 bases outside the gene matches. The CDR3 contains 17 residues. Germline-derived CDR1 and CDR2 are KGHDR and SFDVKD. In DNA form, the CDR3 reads TGTGCCACCAGTGATCCACAGGGGCGTGAGAATAATTCACCCCTCCACTTT. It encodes CATSDPQGRENNSPLHF.

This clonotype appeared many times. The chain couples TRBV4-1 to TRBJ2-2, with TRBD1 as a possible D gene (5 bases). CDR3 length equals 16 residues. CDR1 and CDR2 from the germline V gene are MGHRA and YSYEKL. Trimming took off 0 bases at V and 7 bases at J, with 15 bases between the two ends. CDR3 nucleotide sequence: TGCGCCAGCAGCCAAGAGACACGGAATAGGGGCGGGGAGCTGTTTTTT. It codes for CASSQETRNRGGELFF.

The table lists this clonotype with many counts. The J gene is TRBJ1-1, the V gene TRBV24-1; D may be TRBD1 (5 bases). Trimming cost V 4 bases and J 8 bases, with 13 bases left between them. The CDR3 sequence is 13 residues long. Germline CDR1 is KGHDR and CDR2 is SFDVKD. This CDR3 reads CATSESPYREAFF. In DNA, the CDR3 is TGTGCCACCAGTGAGTCCCCTTACAGGGAAGCTTTCTTT.

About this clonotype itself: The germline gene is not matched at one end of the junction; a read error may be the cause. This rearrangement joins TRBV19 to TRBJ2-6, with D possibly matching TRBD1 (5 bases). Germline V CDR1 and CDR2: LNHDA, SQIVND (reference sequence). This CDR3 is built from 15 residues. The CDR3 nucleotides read TGTGCCAGTAGTATGGGCAGCTCTGGGGCCAACGCCCTGACTTTC. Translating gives CASSMGSSGANALTF.

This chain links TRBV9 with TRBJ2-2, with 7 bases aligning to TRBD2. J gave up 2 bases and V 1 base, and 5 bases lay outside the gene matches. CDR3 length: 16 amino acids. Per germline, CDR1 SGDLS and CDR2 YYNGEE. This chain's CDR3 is CASSVRGGLNTGELFF. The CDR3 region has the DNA TGTGCCAGCAGCGTAAGGGGAGGGCTAAACACCGGGGAGCTGTTTTTT.

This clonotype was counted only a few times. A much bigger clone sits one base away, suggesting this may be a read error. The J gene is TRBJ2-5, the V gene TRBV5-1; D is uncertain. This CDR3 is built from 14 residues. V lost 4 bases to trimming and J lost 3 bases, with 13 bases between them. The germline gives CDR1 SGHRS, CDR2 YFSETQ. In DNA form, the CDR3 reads TGCGCCAGCAGCCCGACCGTAATGAAAGAGACCCAGTACTTC. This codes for CASSPTVMKETQYF.

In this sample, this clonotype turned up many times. The CDR3 DNA sequence: TGTGCCAGCAGTTATCAGAACACTGAAGCTTTCTTT. This gives the protein CASSYQNTEAFF. The chain employs TRBV6-5 and TRBJ1-1; D not resolved. The germline V gene encodes CDR1 MNHEY and CDR2 SVGAGI. V lost 3 bases to trimming and J lost 1 base, with 3 bases between them. The CDR3 spans 12 residues.

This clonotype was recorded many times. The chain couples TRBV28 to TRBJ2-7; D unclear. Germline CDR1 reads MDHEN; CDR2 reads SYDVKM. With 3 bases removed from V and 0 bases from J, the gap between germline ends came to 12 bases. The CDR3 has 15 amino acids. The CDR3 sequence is CASSFGPLSSYEQYF. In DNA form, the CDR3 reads TGTGCCAGCAGTTTTGGACCCCTGAGCTCCTACGAGCAGTACTTC.

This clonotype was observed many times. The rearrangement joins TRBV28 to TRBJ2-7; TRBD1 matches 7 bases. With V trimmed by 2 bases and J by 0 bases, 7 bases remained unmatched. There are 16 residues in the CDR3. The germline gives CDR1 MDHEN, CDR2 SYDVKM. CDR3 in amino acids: CASSLRTTGASYEQYF. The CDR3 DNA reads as TGTGCCAGCAGTTTAAGGACCACAGGGGCCTCCTACGAGCAGTACTTC. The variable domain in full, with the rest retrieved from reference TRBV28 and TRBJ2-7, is DVKVTQSSRYLVKRTGEKVFLECVQDMDHENMFWYRQDPGLGLRLIYFSYDVKMKEKGDIPEGYSVSREKKERFSLILESASTNQTSMYLCASSLRTTGASYEQYFGPGTRLTVT.

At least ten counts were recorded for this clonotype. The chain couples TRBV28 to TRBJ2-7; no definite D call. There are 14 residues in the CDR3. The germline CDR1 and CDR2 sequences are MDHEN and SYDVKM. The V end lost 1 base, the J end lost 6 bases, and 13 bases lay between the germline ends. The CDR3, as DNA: TGTGCCAGCAGTTTATATTACCGCGGCGCCGAGCAGTACTTC. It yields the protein CASSLYYRGAEQYF.

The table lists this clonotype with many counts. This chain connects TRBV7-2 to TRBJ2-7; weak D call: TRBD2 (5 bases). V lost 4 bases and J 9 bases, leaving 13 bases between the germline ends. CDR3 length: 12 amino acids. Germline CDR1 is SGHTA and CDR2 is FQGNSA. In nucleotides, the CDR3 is TGTGCCAGCAGCTCCCCGACTCGGGGGCAGTACTTC. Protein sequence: CASSSPTRGQYF. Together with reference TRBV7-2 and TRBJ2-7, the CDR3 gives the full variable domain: GAGVSQSPSNKVTEKGKDVELRCDPISGHTALYWYRQSLGQGLEFLIYFQGNSAPDKSGLPSDRFSAERTGGSVSTLTIQRTQQEDSAVYLCASSSPTRGQYFGPGTRLTVT.

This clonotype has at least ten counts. CDR3 in amino acids: CASSIGTGGWETQYF. The CDR3 DNA follows: TGTGCCAGCAGCATAGGGACAGGGGGCTGGGAGACCCAGTACTTC. The chain joins TRBV7-6 to TRBJ2-5; 12 bases agree with TRBD1. Trimming removed 5 bases from V and 5 bases from J; junction bases left unmatched: 6. CDR3 length: 15 amino acids. Per the germline V gene, CDR1 is SGHVS and CDR2 is FNYEAQ.

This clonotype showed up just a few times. The CDR3, as DNA: TGCAGTGCGTACCCTCAGGGGGCTGATGGCTACACCTTC. This gives the protein CSAYPQGADGYTF. J is TRBJ1-2 and V is TRBV20-1, with 8 bases matching TRBD1. Germline CDR1 and CDR2: DFQATT and SNEGSKA (reference sequence). V shed 6 bases and J 6 bases; nucleotides not matched to a gene: 9. CDR3 length: 13 residues.

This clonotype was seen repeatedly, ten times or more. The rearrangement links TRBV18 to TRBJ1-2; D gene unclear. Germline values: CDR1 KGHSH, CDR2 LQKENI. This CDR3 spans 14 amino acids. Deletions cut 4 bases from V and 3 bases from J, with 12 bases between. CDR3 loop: CASSLYPGDYGYTF. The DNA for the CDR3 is TGTGCCAGCTCACTTTATCCAGGAGACTATGGCTACACCTTC.

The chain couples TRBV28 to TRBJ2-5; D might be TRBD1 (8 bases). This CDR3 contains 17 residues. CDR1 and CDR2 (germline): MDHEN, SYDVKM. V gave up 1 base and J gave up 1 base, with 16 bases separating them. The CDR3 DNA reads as TGTGCCAGCAGTTTATCGCGGACAGGGAGGGTCCAAGAGACCCAGTACTTC. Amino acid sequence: CASSLSRTGRVQETQYF.

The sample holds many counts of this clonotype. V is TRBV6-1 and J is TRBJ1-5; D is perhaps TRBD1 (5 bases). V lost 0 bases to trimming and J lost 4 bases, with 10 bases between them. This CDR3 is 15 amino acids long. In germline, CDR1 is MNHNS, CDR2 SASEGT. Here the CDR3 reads CASSEAQGLNQPQHF. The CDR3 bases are TGTGCCAGCAGTGAAGCTCAGGGCTTGAATCAGCCCCAGCATTTT.

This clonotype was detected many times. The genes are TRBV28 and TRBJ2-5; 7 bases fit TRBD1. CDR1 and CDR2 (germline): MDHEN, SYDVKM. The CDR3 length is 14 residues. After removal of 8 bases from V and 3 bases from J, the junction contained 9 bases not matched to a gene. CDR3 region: CASHPRGMEETQYF. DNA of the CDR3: TGTGCCAGCCACCCCAGGGGGATGGAAGAGACCCAGTACTTC.

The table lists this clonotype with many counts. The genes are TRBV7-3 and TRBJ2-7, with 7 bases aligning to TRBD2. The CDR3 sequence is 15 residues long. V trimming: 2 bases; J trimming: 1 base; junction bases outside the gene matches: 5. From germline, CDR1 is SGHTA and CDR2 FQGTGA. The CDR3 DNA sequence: TGTGCCAGCAGCTTAGGGGCTAGCGGTTCCTACGAGCAGTACTTC. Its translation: CASSLGASGSYEQYF.

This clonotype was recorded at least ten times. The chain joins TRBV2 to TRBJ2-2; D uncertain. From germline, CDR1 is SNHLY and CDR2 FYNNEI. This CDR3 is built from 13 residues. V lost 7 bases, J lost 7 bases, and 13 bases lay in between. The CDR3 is CASNILAGGELFF. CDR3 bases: TGTGCCAGCAATATTTTAGCTGGCGGGGAGCTGTTTTTT. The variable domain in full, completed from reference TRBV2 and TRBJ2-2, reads EPEVTQTPSHQVTQMGQEVILRCVPISNHLYFYWYRQILGQKVEFLVSFYNNEISEKSEIFDDQFSVERPDGSNFTLKIRSTKLEDSAMYFCASNILAGGELFFGEGSRLTVL.

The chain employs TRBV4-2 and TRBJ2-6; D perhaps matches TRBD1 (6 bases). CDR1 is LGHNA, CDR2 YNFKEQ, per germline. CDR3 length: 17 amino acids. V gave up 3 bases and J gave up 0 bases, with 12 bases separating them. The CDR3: CASSQQGFSSGANVLTF. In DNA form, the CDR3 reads TGTGCCAGCAGCCAGCAGGGGTTCTCCTCTGGGGCCAACGTCCTGACTTTC.

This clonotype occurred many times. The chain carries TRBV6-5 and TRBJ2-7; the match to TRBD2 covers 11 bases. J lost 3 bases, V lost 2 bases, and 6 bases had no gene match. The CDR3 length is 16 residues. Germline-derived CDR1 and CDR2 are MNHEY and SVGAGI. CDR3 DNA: TGTGCCAGCAGTTACCTCGCTAGCGGGGGGTACTACGAGCAGTACTTC. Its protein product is CASSYLASGGYYEQYF.

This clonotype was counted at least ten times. In DNA form, the CDR3 reads TGTGCCAGCAGCCGTGGGACGAATTCCTACGAGCAGTACTTC. Its translation is CASSRGTNSYEQYF. V gene TRBV7-9 combines with J gene TRBJ2-7, with D perhaps matching TRBD1 or TRBD2 (5 bases each). Germline V gene lookup returns CDR1 SEHNR and CDR2 FQNEAQ (reference sequence). This CDR3 is 14 amino acids long. V was clipped by 5 bases and J by 1 base, with 12 bases between them.

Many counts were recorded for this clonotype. The CDR3 DNA sequence: TGTGCCTGGAGTAGGGCAGGGGAGAGGTATGGCTACACCTTC. Translation gives CAWSRAGERYGYTF. The V gene is TRBV30, the J gene TRBJ1-2, with D tentatively TRBD1 (6 bases). CDR3 size: 14 residues. The V end lost 2 bases, the J end lost 5 bases, and 15 bases lay between the germline ends. CDR1 and CDR2 (germline): GTSNPN, SVGIG (reference sequence).

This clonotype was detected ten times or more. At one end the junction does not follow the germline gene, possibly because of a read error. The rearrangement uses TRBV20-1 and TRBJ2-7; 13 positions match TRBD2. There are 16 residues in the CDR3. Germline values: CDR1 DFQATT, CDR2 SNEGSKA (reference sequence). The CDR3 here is CSARGSGLAGVREQYF. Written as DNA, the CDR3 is TGCAGTGCCAGAGGATCAGGACTAGCGGGGGTAAGGGAGCAGTACTTC.

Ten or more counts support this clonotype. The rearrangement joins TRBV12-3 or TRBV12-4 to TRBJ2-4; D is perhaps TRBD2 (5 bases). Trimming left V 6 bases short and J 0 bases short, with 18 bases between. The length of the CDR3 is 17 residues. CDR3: CASSSLGSNLAKNIQYF. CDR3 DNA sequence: TGTGCCAGCAGCTCCTTGGGGAGTAATTTAGCCAAAAACATTCAGTACTTC.

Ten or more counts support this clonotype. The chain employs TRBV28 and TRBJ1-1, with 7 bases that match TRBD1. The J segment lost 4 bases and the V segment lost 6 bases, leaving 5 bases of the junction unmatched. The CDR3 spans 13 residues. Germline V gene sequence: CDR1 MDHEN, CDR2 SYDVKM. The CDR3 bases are TGTGCCAGCAGAACACAGGGGAGCACTGAAGCTTTCTTT. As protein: CASRTQGSTEAFF.

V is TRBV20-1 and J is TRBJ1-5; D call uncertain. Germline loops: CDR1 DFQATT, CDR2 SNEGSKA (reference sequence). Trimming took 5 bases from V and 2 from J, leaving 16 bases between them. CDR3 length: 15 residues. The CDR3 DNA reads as TGCAGTGCTTTGGACCGCCTGGGAGGCAATCAGCCCCAGCATTTT. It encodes CSALDRLGGNQPQHF.